This T cell receptor (beta chain) was profiled in a study of blood T cell repertoires in COVID-19. Overall study context: Sources were T cells, B-cell-depleted T cells, or PBMCs; the material itself was cDNA or gDNA.

Original handling: Estimates of nucleated cell counts were drawn from the amplification of reference gene primers. Generated by immunoSEQ multiplex PCR, the TCRdb table keeps only in-frame clones and is missing some. V and J calls and clone size are those listed in that table; D and trimming were worked out from the DNA. Of about 50,000 clones listed, about 89% were seen once; the top ten hold roughly a quarter. The ends lost 0 bases at V and 4 bases at J; junction bases unmatched: 6. Germline loops: CDR1 MGHRA, CDR2 YSYEKL. There are 15 residues in the CDR3. This receptor was obtained from a human donor in a cohort sampled during active COVID-19. The sample consisted of peripheral blood. The chain carries TRBV4-1 and TRBJ2-7; 7 bases align to TRBD2. The CDR3 loop is CASSQDNPGGYEQYF. CDR3 sequence (DNA): TGCGCCAGCAGCCAAGATAACCCCGGGGGGTACGAGCAGTACTTC.